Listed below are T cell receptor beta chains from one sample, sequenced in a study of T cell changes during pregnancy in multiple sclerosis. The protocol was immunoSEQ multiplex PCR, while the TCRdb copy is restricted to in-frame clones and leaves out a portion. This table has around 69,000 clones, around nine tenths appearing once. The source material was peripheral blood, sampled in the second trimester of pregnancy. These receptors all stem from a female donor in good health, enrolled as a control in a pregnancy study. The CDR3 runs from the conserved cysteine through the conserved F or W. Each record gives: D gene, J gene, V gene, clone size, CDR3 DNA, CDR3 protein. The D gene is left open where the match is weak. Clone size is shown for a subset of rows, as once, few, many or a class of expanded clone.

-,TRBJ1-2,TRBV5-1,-,TGCGCCAGCAGCTTGGAGACAGCCTATGGCTACACCTTC,CASSLETAYGYTF
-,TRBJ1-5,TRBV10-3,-,TGTGCCATCAGTGCGTCTCCAGGGGATCAGCCCCAGCATTTT,CAISASPGDQPQHF
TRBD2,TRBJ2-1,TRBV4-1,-,TGCGCCAGCAGCCAAGCCGAACTAGCGGGGCGGGATGAGCAGTTCTTC,CASSQAELAGRDEQFF
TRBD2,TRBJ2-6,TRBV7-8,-,TGTGCCAGCACCCCGCAGGGAGGGGCTGGGGCCAACGTCCTGACTTTC,CASTPQGGAGANVLTF
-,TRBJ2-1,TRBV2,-,TGTGCCAGCAGATGGGGGCTTAGCGATGAGCAGTTCTTC,CASRWGLSDEQFF
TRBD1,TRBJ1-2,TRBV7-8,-,TGTGCCAGCAGCTTAGGAACAGGGGAAGGGGTCGGAGGCTACACCTTC,CASSLGTGEGVGGYTF
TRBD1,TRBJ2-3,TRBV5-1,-,TGCGCCAGCAGCTTACAGGGGTCAGACACAGATACGCAGTATTTT,CASSLQGSDTDTQYF
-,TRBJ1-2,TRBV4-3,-,TGCGCCAGCAGCCAAGATGCGAGGGATTTGTATGGCTACACCTTC,CASSQDARDLYGYTF
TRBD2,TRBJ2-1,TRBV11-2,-,TGTGCCAGCAGCCAGACGACTAGCGGGGGCCCGTTCTTC,CASSQTTSGGPFF
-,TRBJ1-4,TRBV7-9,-,TGTGCCAGCAGCTTGGGGGGAACTAATGAAAAACTGTTTTTT,CASSLGGTNEKLFF
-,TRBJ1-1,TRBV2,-,TGTGCCAGCAGTACCCGACAGGAGCTGAACACTGAAGCTTTCTTT,CASSTRQELNTEAFF
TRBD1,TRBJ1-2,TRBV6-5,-,TGTGCCAGCAGTAACAGGGGTGGAGGCTACACCTTC,CASSNRGGGYTF
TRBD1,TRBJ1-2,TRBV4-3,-,TGCGCCAGCAGCCAAGCAGCGGGACAGGGGGGGCTTTACGGCTACACCTTC,CASSQAAGQGGLYGYTF
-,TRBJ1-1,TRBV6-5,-,TGTGCCAGCAGTCGGGGGGGCACTGAAGCTTTCTTT,CASSRGGTEAFF
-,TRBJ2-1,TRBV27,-,TGTGCCAGCAGATCGGGGGTATTCGCGGCGAATGAGCAGTTCTTC,CASRSGVFAANEQFF
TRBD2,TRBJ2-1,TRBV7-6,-,TGTGCCAGCAGCTTACGCTGGGCTAGCGGGGGCATCAATGAGCAGTTCTTC,CASSLRWASGGINEQFF
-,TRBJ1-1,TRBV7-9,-,TGTGCCAGCAGCTATCTGGGAGCGGACACTGAAGCTTTCTTT,CASSYLGADTEAFF
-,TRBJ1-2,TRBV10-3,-,TGTGCCACTGGACAGCAACCTTTGACCTACACCTTC,CATGQQPLTYTF
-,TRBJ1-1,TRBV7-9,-,TGTGCCAGCAGCTTAGAGGGGGGGCAGAACACTGAAGCTTTCTTT,CASSLEGGQNTEAFF
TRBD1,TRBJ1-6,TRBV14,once,TGTGCCAGCAGCTCCACCCTGGGACAGTATAATTCACCCCTCCACTTT,CASSSTLGQYNSPLHF
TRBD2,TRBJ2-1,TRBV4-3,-,TGCGCCAGCAGCCAACAGCCTAGCGGAAGCTACAATGAGCAGTTCTTC,CASSQQPSGSYNEQFF
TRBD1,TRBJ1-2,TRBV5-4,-,TGTGCCAGCAGCTTTTGGACAGGAGGTACTTATGGCTACACCTTC,CASSFWTGGTYGYTF
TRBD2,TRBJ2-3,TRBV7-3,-,TGTGCCAGCAAAGCGGGGGGGTCCACAGATACGCAGTATTTT,CASKAGGSTDTQYF
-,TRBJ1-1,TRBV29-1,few,TGCAGCGTTGAAGATCAGGGTTTGCGCCGTGAAGCTTTCTTT,CSVEDQGLRREAFF
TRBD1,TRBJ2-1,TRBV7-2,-,TGTGCCAGCAGCGTAGACAGGGGGCGTAACAATGAGCAGTTCTTC,CASSVDRGRNNEQFF
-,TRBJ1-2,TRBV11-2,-,TGTGCCAGCAGCCCCGGGGGGGGTATAGCTAACTATGGCTACACCTTC,CASSPGGGIANYGYTF
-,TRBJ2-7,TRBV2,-,TGTGCCAGCAGTTCCTACAGGGAACTCTACGAGCAGTACTTC,CASSSYRELYEQYF
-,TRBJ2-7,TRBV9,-,TGTGCCAGCAGCCCAGGCTACGAGCAGTACTTC,CASSPGYEQYF
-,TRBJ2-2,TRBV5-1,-,TGCGCCAGCAGCGTCTCGAACACCGGGGAGCTGTTTTTT,CASSVSNTGELFF
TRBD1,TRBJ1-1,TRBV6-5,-,TGTGCCAGCGGACAGGGGAAGGCGGCTAATGCTTTCTTT,CASGQGKAANAFF
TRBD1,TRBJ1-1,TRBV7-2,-,TGTGCCAGCAGCTCCAGGGGGTCTGAAGCTTTCTTT,CASSSRGSEAFF
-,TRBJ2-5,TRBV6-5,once,TGTGCCAGCACCACAACCCGGGGAGAGACCCAGTACTTC,CASTTTRGETQYF
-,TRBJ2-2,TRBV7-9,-,TGTGCCAGCAGCTTCTCTTACACCGGGGAGCTGTTTTTT,CASSFSYTGELFF
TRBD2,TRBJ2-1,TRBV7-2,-,TGTGCCAGCAGCCCCGGGACTAGCGGAAGTGAGCAGTTCTTC,CASSPGTSGSEQFF
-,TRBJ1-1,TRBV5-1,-,TGCGCCAGCAGCTTGGACTACCAATCCACTGAAGCTTTCTTT,CASSLDYQSTEAFF
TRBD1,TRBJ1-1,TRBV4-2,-,TGTGCCAGCAGCGTAGGGGGGACAGGGTACGACACTGAAGCTTTCTTT,CASSVGGTGYDTEAFF
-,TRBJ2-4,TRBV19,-,TGTGCCAGTAGTAAAGGGGGAGTGTCCCTAGCCAAAAACATTCAGTACTTC,CASSKGGVSLAKNIQYF
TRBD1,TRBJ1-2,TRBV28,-,TGTGCCAGCAGCCCCGTGACAGGGGCTGGTGGCTACACCTTC,CASSPVTGAGGYTF
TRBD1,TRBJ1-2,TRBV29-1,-,TGCAGCGTTGAAGAGGGACAGGGCTATGGCTACACCTTC,CSVEEGQGYGYTF
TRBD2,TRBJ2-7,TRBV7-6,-,TGTGCCAGCAGCTTAGGACTAGCGGGGGAGGCCTACGAGCAGTACTTC,CASSLGLAGEAYEQYF
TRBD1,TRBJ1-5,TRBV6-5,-,TGTGCCAGCCGAACCGGGACAGACTTCAATCAGCCCCAGCATTTT,CASRTGTDFNQPQHF
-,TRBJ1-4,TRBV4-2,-,TGTGCCAGCAGCCAAGATCACGTCAGGGGCCCAACTAATGAAAAACTGTTTTTT,CASSQDHVRGPTNEKLFF
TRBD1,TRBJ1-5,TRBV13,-,TGTGCCAGCAGCGCCGGGACAGGGGAACAGCCCCAGCATTTT,CASSAGTGEQPQHF
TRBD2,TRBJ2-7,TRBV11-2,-,TGTGCCAGCGGCCGAGCGGGGGGATCCTACGAGCAGTACTTC,CASGRAGGSYEQYF
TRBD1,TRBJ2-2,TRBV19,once,TGTGCCACTGCGCCGCGGGACAGGGTAAAATCGAACACCGGGGAGCTGTTTTTT,CATAPRDRVKSNTGELFF
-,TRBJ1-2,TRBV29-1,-,TGCAGCGCCCCGGACAGTTATGGCTACACCTTC,CSAPDSYGYTF
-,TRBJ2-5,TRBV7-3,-,TGTGCCAGCAGCTTAGGCGCGGGGCGGGAGACCCAGTACTTC,CASSLGAGRETQYF
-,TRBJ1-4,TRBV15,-,TGTGCCACCAGCAGAGGCGTAGTTGCAACTAATGAAAAACTGTTTTTT,CATSRGVVATNEKLFF
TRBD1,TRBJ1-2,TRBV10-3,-,TGTGCCATCAGTGAGTCGAGTAGGGGGCAATACTATGGCTACACCTTC,CAISESSRGQYYGYTF
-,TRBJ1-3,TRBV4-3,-,TGCGCCAGCAGCCACTCCGCGGGGGGCGGTGGAAACACCATATATTTT,CASSHSAGGGGNTIYF
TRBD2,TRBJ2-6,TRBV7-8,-,TGTGCCAGCAGCTCGGGACTAGCTCCGGGCTCTGGGGCCAACGTCCTGACTTTC,CASSSGLAPGSGANVLTF
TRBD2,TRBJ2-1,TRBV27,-,TGTGCCAGCAGTCCCGGGACTAGCCCCTACAATGAGCAGTTCTTC,CASSPGTSPYNEQFF
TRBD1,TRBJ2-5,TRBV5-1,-,TGCGCCAGCAGGACAGGGGAGAGACGTGAGACCCAGTACTTC,CASRTGERRETQYF
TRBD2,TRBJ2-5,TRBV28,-,TGTGCCAGCAGTTTACTAGCGGGGGGGTTGGAGACCCAGTACTTC,CASSLLAGGLETQYF
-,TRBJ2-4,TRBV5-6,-,TGTGCCAGCAGCCCGTACACAGTGGGCAGGGACATTCAGTACTTC,CASSPYTVGRDIQYF
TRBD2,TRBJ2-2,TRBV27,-,TGTGCCAGCAGTTTGTCTAGCGGGGTTAACGGGGAGCTGTTTTTT,CASSLSSGVNGELFF
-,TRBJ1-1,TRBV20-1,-,TGTTTCGTGGTGGGGGCTACTGAAGCTTTCTTT,CFVVGATEAFF
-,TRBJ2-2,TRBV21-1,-,TGTGCCAGCACCGTTGCTGAGGACTGTTACACCGGGGAGCTGTTTTTT,CASTVAEDCYTGELFF
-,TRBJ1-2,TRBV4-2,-,TGTGCCAGCAGCCAAGAGAGTCGAGGAAGCGGCTATGGCTACACCTTC,CASSQESRGSGYGYTF
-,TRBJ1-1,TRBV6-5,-,TGTGCCAGCACCGCAGAATCAGGGGTCACTGAAGCTTTCTTT,CASTAESGVTEAFF